This is a list of T cell receptor beta chains from one sample in a study of regulatory T cells in long-lasting Graves disease. A single record per CDR3 protein comes from TCRdb applying MiXCR to the multiplex PCR reads. The table lists about 470,000 distinct CDR3 sequences, around 21% of them singletons. The specimen was peripheral blood mononuclear cells (PBMCs), collected when the disease was refractory, from a patient treated with antithyroid drugs. These receptor sequences come from a female donor with Graves disease. CDR3s include the opening cysteine and the closing phenylalanine or tryptophan. D genes are given only for firm matches. Where a row states a size, it is once, few, many or the class of an expanded clone; other rows omit it.

NA | many | TRBJ1-1 | TRBV7-9 | CASSLYGADTEAFF | TGTGCCAGCAGCTTGTACGGGGCGGACACTGAAGCTTTCTTT
NA | many | TRBJ1-1 | TRBV20-1 | CSANGYDHTEAFF | TGCAGTGCCAATGGGTATGATCATACTGAAGCTTTCTTT
TRBD1 | many | TRBJ1-4 | TRBV28 | CASSQRTGQEFF | TGTGCCAGCAGTCAAAGGACAGGGCAAGAATTTTTT
NA | NA | TRBJ2-5 | TRBV9 | CASSVSLGGGTETQYF | TGTGCCAGCAGCGTATCTTTGGGAGGCGGAACAGAGACCCAGTACTTC
NA | NA | TRBJ2-6 | TRBV30 | CAWSVRQGWSGANVLTF | TGTGCCTGGAGTGTACGGCAGGGGTGGTCTGGGGCCAACGTCCTGACTTTC
TRBD2 | many | TRBJ2-5 | TRBV6-1 | CASSEELTSGSKQETQYF | TGTGCCAGCAGTGAAGAGTTGACTAGCGGGAGTAAACAAGAGACCCAGTACTTC
NA | few | TRBJ2-3 | TRBV30 | CAWSVRGTLDTQYF | TGTGCCTGGAGTGTAAGGGGGACGTTAGATACGCAGTATTTT
NA | many | TRBJ1-1 | TRBV10-3 | CAISESGAVVGTEAFF | TGTGCCATCAGTGAGTCCGGGGCAGTGGTGGGCACTGAAGCTTTCTTT
TRBD2 | many | TRBJ2-5 | TRBV19 | CASSIWTSGLQETQYF | TGTGCCAGTAGTATTTGGACTAGCGGGCTTCAAGAGACCCAGTACTTC
NA | few | TRBJ2-1 | TRBV7-2 | CASSLSRGTYNEQFF | TGTGCCAGCAGCTTAAGTCGAGGCACCTACAATGAGCAGTTCTTC
TRBD1 | many | TRBJ1-2 | TRBV29-1 | CSVDLTGEDYGYTF | TGCAGCGTCGATTTGACAGGGGAAGACTATGGCTACACCTTC
NA | NA | TRBJ2-5 | TRBV29-1 | CSVGGPRRETQYF | TGCAGCGTGGGCGGACCCCGTCGAGAGACCCAGTACTTC
TRBD1 | many | TRBJ2-5 | TRBV7-8 | CASSLGPGQRETQYF | TGTGCCAGCAGCTTAGGCCCGGGACAGAGAGAGACCCAGTACTTC
NA | NA | TRBJ1-1 | TRBV7-8 | CASSFRIFGEAFF | TGTGCCAGCAGCTTTAGGATTTTTGGTGAAGCTTTCTTT
NA | NA | TRBJ2-1 | TRBV29-1 | CSALLGGGPFF | TGCAGCGCGCTTCTCGGGGGAGGTCCGTTCTTC
TRBD1 | many | TRBJ2-7 | TRBV7-8 | CASSLRRGQSYEQYF | TGTGCCAGCAGCCTCCGAAGGGGACAGTCCTACGAGCAGTACTTC
TRBD1 | many | TRBJ2-7 | TRBV3-1 | CASSQQGGYEQYF | TGTGCCAGCAGTCAACAGGGGGGATACGAGCAGTACTTC
NA | NA | TRBJ2-7 | TRBV6-5 | CASRYQASGLGYEQYF | TGTGCCAGCAGGTACCAGGCAAGCGGGTTGGGCTACGAGCAGTACTTC
TRBD2 | NA | TRBJ2-7 | TRBV6-5 | CASSYSSWTSGRSYEQYF | TGTGCCAGCAGTTACTCTTCGTGGACTAGCGGGAGGTCCTACGAGCAGTACTTC
NA | NA | TRBJ2-2 | TRBV19 | CASRGAGAKAGELFF | TGTGCCAGTAGGGGGGCTGGGGCGAAGGCCGGGGAGCTGTTTTTT
TRBD1 | many | TRBJ1-2 | TRBV11-2 | CASSPGAGGVGGYTF | TGTGCCAGCAGCCCCGGTGCAGGGGGCGTGGGTGGCTACACCTTC
TRBD2 | NA | TRBJ2-4 | TRBV7-8 | CASSLPQTPREAAKNIQYF | TGTGCCAGCAGCTTACCTCAGACTCCGCGGGAGGCAGCCAAAAACATTCAGTACTTC
NA | NA | TRBJ2-2 | TRBV10-3 | CAITPGTKNGELFF | TGTGCCATCACTCCCGGGACAAAAAACGGGGAGCTGTTTTTT
NA | many | TRBJ1-2 | TRBV12-3/TRBV12-4 | CASSLTSAGEYGYTF | TGTGCCAGCAGTTTAACATCTGCAGGAGAGTATGGCTACACCTTC
TRBD1 | NA | TRBJ1-1 | TRBV7-9 | CASSWGQGGNTEAFF | TGTGCCAGCAGCTGGGGACAGGGGGGGAACACTGAAGCTTTCTTT
TRBD2 | few | TRBJ2-7 | TRBV20-1 | CSARIPGGPYEQYF | TGCAGTGCTAGGATACCGGGAGGGCCCTACGAGCAGTACTTC
NA | many | TRBJ2-5 | TRBV6-2/TRBV6-3 | CASTPNRETQYF | TGTGCCAGCACCCCAAATAGGGAGACCCAGTACTTC
NA | many | TRBJ2-5 | TRBV11-2 | CASSLFRVFRQEETQYF | TGTGCCAGCAGCTTATTCAGGGTCTTTCGACAAGAAGAGACCCAGTACTTC